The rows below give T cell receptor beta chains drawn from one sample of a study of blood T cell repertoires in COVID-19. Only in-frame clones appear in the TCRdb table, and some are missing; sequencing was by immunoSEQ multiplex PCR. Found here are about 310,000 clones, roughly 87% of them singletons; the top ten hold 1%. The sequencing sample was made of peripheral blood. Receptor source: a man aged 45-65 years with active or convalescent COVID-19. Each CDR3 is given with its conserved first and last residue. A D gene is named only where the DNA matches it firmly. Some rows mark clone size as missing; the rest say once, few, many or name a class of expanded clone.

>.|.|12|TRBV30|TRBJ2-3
CAWSSPGYTQYF
TGTGCCTGGAGTTCGCCGGGATATACGCAGTATTTT
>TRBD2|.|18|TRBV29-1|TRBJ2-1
CSVDSALAGRSSYNEQFF
TGCAGCGTTGACTCCGCTCTAGCGGGGCGAAGCTCCTACAATGAGCAGTTCTTC
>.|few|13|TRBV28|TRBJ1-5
CASSRSDGQPQHF
TGTGCCAGCAGCCGATCCGACGGGCAGCCCCAGCATTTT
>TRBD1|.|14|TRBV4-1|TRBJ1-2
CASSRETGVEGYTF
TGCGCCAGCAGCCGAGAGACAGGGGTGGAGGGCTACACCTTC
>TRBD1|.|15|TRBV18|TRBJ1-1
CASSPGTGVSTEAFF
TGTGCCAGCTCACCCGGGACAGGGGTGAGCACTGAAGCTTTCTTT
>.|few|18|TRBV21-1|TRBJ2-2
CASSKARKGQGWTGELFF
TGTGCCAGCAGCAAAGCGCGGAAGGGACAGGGTTGGACCGGGGAGCTGTTTTTT
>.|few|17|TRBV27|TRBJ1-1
CASIGTSNPGMNTEAFF
TGTGCCAGCATTGGGACATCTAATCCTGGGATGAACACTGAAGCTTTCTTT
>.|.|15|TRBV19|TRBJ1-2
CASAESGRANYGYTF
TGTGCCAGTGCAGAGAGTGGGAGGGCTAACTATGGCTACACCTTC
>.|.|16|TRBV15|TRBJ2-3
CATSRDKGVGTDTQYF
TGTGCCACCAGCAGAGATAAGGGGGTTGGCACAGATACGCAGTATTTT
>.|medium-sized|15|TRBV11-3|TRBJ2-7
CASSLTQESSYEQYF
TGTGCCAGCAGCTTAACACAGGAGAGCTCCTACGAGCAGTACTTC
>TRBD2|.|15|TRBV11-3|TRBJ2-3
CASSPGGTSIVTQYF
TGTGCCAGCAGCCCGGGAGGGACCTCCATAGTTACGCAGTATTTT
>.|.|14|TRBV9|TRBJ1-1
CASSVDLRFTEAFF
TGTGCCAGCAGCGTAGATCTCCGGTTCACTGAAGCTTTCTTT
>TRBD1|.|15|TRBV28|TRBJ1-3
CASSNTGGSGNTIYF
TGTGCCAGCAGTAATACAGGGGGCTCTGGAAACACCATATATTTT
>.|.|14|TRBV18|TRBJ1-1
CASSPRTENTEAFF
TGTGCCAGCTCACCCCGGACAGAGAACACTGAAGCTTTCTTT
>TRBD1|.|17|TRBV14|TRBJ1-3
CASSRDSWDSSGNTIYF
TGTGCCAGCAGCCGCGATTCTTGGGACAGCTCTGGAAACACCATATATTTT
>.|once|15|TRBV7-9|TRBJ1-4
CASSSGVATNEKLFF
TGTGCCAGCTCCTCCGGAGTTGCAACTAATGAAAAACTGTTTTTT
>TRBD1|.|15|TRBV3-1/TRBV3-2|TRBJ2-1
CASSQRGQGYNEQFF
TGTGCCAGCAGCCAGAGGGGACAGGGCTACAATGAGCAGTTCTTC
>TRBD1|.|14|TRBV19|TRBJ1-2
CASSRQGSSYGYTF
TGTGCCAGTAGCAGACAGGGTTCCAGCTATGGCTACACCTTC
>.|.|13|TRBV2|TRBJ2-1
CASIRGTVNEQFF
TGTGCCAGCATTCGCGGGACTGTCAATGAGCAGTTCTTC
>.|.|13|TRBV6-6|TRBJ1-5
CASRRGPEKPQHF
TGTGCCAGCAGACGGGGTCCTGAAAAGCCCCAGCATTTT